The rows below give T cell receptor beta chains drawn from one sample of a study of T cell responses to AZD1222 COVID-19 vaccine. Method: immunoSEQ multiplex PCR; TCRdb's copy keeps in-frame clones and lacks some. This table holds about 140,000 clones, 92% found once. Material: peripheral blood, obtained on day 0 of AZD1222 vaccination. These receptors were collected from an adult in good health. The conserved cysteine and the conserved F or W are not part of the CDR3 here. The order of the fields is clone size, V gene, J gene, CDR3 protein. Rows give clone size only sometimes, using once, few, many, or a class for an expanded clone.

.	TRBV5-4	TRBJ2-1	ASSLNTGDEQF
.	TRBV6-5	TRBJ2-7	ASRAGSDEQY
.	TRBV19	TRBJ2-1	ASSIRGYNEQF
once	TRBV20-1	TRBJ2-7	SASLAISSYEQY
.	TRBV10-3	TRBJ2-2	AIRGAGVAGELF
.	TRBV11-3	TRBJ2-3	ASTRTSDTDTQY
.	TRBV7-2	TRBJ2-2	ASSLGGRISGELF
.	TRBV24-1	TRBJ2-1	ATSDRTVQDEQF
.	TRBV14	TRBJ2-7	ASSQRTRGGDEQY
few	TRBV23-1	TRBJ1-1	ASSQSRGSDTEAF